What follows is one T cell receptor beta chain and its context. TCR beta VDJ and CDR3 profiling used genomic DNA as template. TCRdb reanalysed the reads using MiXCR and keeps one entry per CDR3 protein. The sample lists approximately 300,000 distinct CDR3 sequences; 56% were seen once. The CDR3 totals 13 residues. Trimming removed 0 bases from V and 9 bases from J, with 9 bases in between. CDR1 SEHNR and CDR2 FQNEAQ come from the germline V gene (reference sequence). The record originates from a study of CD8+CD57+ T cells in acquired aplastic anemia. All patients picked for sequencing had shown, by flow cytometry, an expansion of CD8+CD57+ cells.

The TCR originated in a human donor with aplastic anemia. Sequencing was carried out using sorted CD4+, CD8+, or CD8+CD57+ T cells (not recorded which) from PBMCs. The rearrangement links TRBV7-9 to TRBJ2-1; tentatively, D is TRBD2 (6 bases). Here the CDR3 reads CASSLAGGIEQFF. The CDR3 coding sequence is TGTGCCAGCAGCTTAGCGGGGGGTATTGAGCAGTTCTTC.